This entry features one TCR beta chain sequence. Its matching antigen is unknown. The authors made TCR beta cDNA from 400 to 550 ng total RNA with a constant-region primer. A slightly modified ARM-PCR protocol with three nested multiplex PCR rounds produced these TCR beta libraries. Both of the initial two PCR rounds ran for nine to ten cycles and employed TRBV1-TRBV30 forward primers alongside a C-beta reverse primer. Using its own MiXCR run on the multiplex PCR reads, TCRdb lists one record per CDR3 protein. The data contain 85,000 to 100,000 distinct CDR3 sequences, 65% to 70% of them singletons. The sample is drawn from a study of tumor-infiltrating lymphocytes in primary liver carcinoma. Co-extraction yielded RNA and DNA from 20-30 mg of unsorted bulk tissue. Each participant had primary liver carcinoma, and surgical resection was the treatment. Germline loops: CDR1 SQVTM, CDR2 ANQGSEA. This CDR3 is built from 12 residues. Trimming pared 4 bases from V and 12 bases from J, leaving 16 bases between.

Notes on the study in general: Pairs of tumor regions overlapped more than tumor-adjacent and tumor-blood pairs did. Tumors and blood were compared for top-250-clone fraction, and tumors had the significantly higher value (p = 0.039).

This receptor was obtained from a man aged 40-55 years with primary liver carcinoma and hepatitis B virus infection. Sequenced input: tumor-adjacent normal liver tissue. This chain joins TRBV29-1 and TRBJ2-1; no clear D. DNA of the CDR3: TGCAGCGTTGTTAGGTTGGGGTCCGGGCAGTTCTTC. Residues: CSVVRLGSGQFF.